This T cell receptor (beta chain) emerged from a study of cytomegalovirus exposure and HLA in healthy donors. On the study more broadly: The 110 or so validation repertoires used a platform that matched the one used for the 600 to 700 first-cohort repertoires, as a later analysis reported.

Trimming cost V 5 bases and J 4 bases; bases outside gene matches: 11. From germline, CDR1 is SGHVS and CDR2 FQNEAQ. The CDR3 is 16 residues long. Clones were sequenced by immunoSEQ multiplex PCR, and TCRdb holds only the in-frame ones, with some missing. The sample yields some 320,000 clones, 87% seen once. V usage is TRBV7-8 and J usage is TRBJ1-5, with 7 bases matching TRBD1. Sequencing input: PBMCs. The TCR was taken from a woman aged 25 to 39 in good health and CMV-seropositive. CDR3: CASSPTDRDRNQPQHF. CDR3 nucleotide sequence: TGTGCCAGCAGCCCAACCGACAGGGATCGGAATCAGCCCCAGCATTTT.